This entry lists 28 T cell receptor beta chains sequenced from one sample in a study of OX40 agonist ivuxolimab in advanced cancers. Using immunoSEQ multiplex PCR, the repertoire was profiled, and TCRdb retains in-frame clones only, with some absent. The sample records more than 50,000 clones, roughly 84% being singletons. This material consisted of CD4+ or CD8+ T cells sorted from blood, taken in a trial of the OX40 agonist ivuxolimab. The receptors originated from an adult with an advanced solid tumor such as melanoma, head and neck, liver or kidney cancer.

The chain has TRBV11-1 and TRBJ1-2; D may be TRBD1 (5 bases). Germline CDR1 SGHAT, CDR2 FQDESV (reference sequence). The CDR3 length is 16 residues. The V gene lost 0 bases and the J gene lost 4 bases, with 15 bases spanning the gap. The CDR3 is CASSLAGAAGLYGYTF. CDR3 DNA sequence: TGTGCCAGCAGCTTAGCAGGGGCCGCTGGTCTCTATGGCTACACCTTC.

The chain employs TRBV5-5 and TRBJ1-2; 8 positions match TRBD1. Germline V gene lookup returns CDR1 SGHKS and CDR2 YYEKEE (reference sequence). CDR3 length equals 16 residues. Trimming removed 0 bases from V and 4 bases from J; junction bases left unmatched: 8. In nucleotides, the CDR3 is TGTGCCAGCAGCTTGGAGTTTGGGACAGGCGTCTATGGCTACACCTTC. Its protein product is CASSLEFGTGVYGYTF. Together with reference TRBV5-5 and TRBJ1-2, the CDR3 gives the full variable domain: DAGVTQSPTHLIKTRGQQVTLRCSPISGHKSVSWYQQVLGQGPQFIFQYYEKEERGRGNFPDRFSARQFPNYSSELNVNALLLGDSALYLCASSLEFGTGVYGYTFGSGTRLTVV.

The chain recombines TRBV5-4 with TRBJ1-1; tentatively, D is TRBD1 (6 bases). Trimming cost V 4 bases and J 0 bases, with 10 bases left between them. The CDR3 totals 14 residues. Looked up from germline, CDR1 is SGHNT and CDR2 is YYREEE (reference sequence). The DNA of the CDR3 is TGTGCCAGCAGCCGGCAGGGGTTGAACACTGAAGCTTTCTTT. As protein: CASSRQGLNTEAFF. Combining the CDR3 with reference TRBV5-4 and TRBJ1-1 gives the whole variable domain ETGVTQSPTHLIKTRGQQVTLRCSSQSGHNTVSWYQQALGQGPQFIFQYYREEENGRGNFPPRFSGLQFPNYSSELNVNALELDDSALYLCASSRQGLNTEAFFGQGTRLTVV.

This chain links TRBV7-8 with TRBJ1-1, with 9 bases identical to TRBD1. The CDR3 length is 16 residues. The germline gives CDR1 SGHVS, CDR2 FQNEAQ. Unmatched junction bases numbered 6, after V lost 0 bases and J lost 4 bases. CDR3 DNA: TGTGCCAGCAGCTTAGCGCCCACAGGGGGCATCACTGAAGCTTTCTTT. Translation gives CASSLAPTGGITEAFF.

The chain employs TRBV15 and TRBJ2-3, with D uncertain. The V end lost 0 bases, the J end lost 3 bases, and 16 bases lay between the germline ends. The CDR3 has 17 amino acids. Germline V lookup: CDR1 LNHNV, CDR2 YYDKDF (reference sequence). The DNA of the CDR3 is TGTGCCACCAGCAGAGATGTCGACTCGCTAGGGACAGATACGCAGTATTTT. This codes for CATSRDVDSLGTDTQYF.

The J gene is TRBJ1-2, the V gene TRBV4-2, with 7 positions matching TRBD1. CDR1 LGHNA and CDR2 YNFKEQ come from the germline V gene. CDR3 length equals 17 residues. The junction had 9 bases not matched to a gene; V was cut back by 1 base and J by 1 base. As DNA, the CDR3 is TGTGCCAGCAGCCAAGGGGGAGGACGGGACAGTAACTATGGCTACACCTTC. It translates to CASSQGGGRDSNYGYTF.

CDR3 sequence reads: CASSRVPSYEQYF. The DNA for the CDR3 is TGTGCCAGCAGCCGGGTCCCCTCCTACGAGCAGTACTTC. The chain employs TRBV7-9 and TRBJ2-7; D not certain. Germline V CDR1 and CDR2: SEHNR, FQNEAQ (reference sequence). The CDR3 is 13 amino acids. Trimming took off 5 bases at V and 0 bases at J, with 8 bases between the two ends. The entire variable domain, with the rest obtained from reference TRBV7-9 and TRBJ2-7, is as follows: DTGVSQNPRHKITKRGQNVTFRCDPISEHNRLYWYRQTLGQGPEFLTYFQNEAQLEKSRLLSDRFSAERPKGSFSTLEIQRTEQGDSAMYLCASSRVPSYEQYFGPGTRLTVT.

V is TRBV7-2 and J is TRBJ2-3; D might be TRBD1 (6 bases). The CDR3 has 15 amino acids. Trimming shortened V by 6 bases and J by 0 bases, and 13 bases separated the two germline ends. The V gene's germline CDR1 is SGHTA and CDR2 FQGNSA. The CDR3 spells CASRLQGSSTDTQYF. The CDR3 DNA reads as TGTGCCAGCAGGTTACAGGGCTCTAGCACAGATACGCAGTATTTT. Full variable domain (missing parts from reference TRBV7-2 and TRBJ2-3): GAGVSQSPSNKVTEKGKDVELRCDPISGHTALYWYRQSLGQGLEFLIYFQGNSAPDKSGLPSDRFSAERTGGSVSTLTIQRTQQEDSAVYLCASRLQGSSTDTQYFGPGTRLTVL.

The chain employs TRBV7-2 and TRBJ2-1; TRBD2 matches at 10 bases. The CDR3 extends over 15 amino acids. Germline trimming cut 4 bases from V and 8 bases from J; bases unmatched to any gene: 8. Germline V gene data show CDR1 as SGHTA and CDR2 as FQGNSA. CDR3: CASSSASGGLDEQFF. The CDR3 DNA reads as TGTGCCAGCAGCTCCGCTAGCGGGGGTTTAGATGAGCAGTTCTTC.

The J gene is TRBJ1-4, the V gene TRBV7-9; 7 nucleotides line up with TRBD1. This CDR3 comprises 16 residues. CDR1 SEHNR and CDR2 FQNEAQ come from the germline V gene (reference sequence). V trimming: 5 bases; J trimming: 5 bases; junction bases outside the gene matches: 11. CDR3 nucleotide sequence: TGTGCCAGCAGCCGACAGGGCGCGATGGGGAATGAAAAACTGTTTTTT. Protein sequence: CASSRQGAMGNEKLFF. The complete variable domain, with remaining parts taken from reference TRBV7-9 and TRBJ1-4, reads DTGVSQNPRHKITKRGQNVTFRCDPISEHNRLYWYRQTLGQGPEFLTYFQNEAQLEKSRLLSDRFSAERPKGSFSTLEIQRTEQGDSAMYLCASSRQGAMGNEKLFFGSGTQLSVL.

The CDR3 DNA sequence: TGTGCCAGCTCACCCTCCTTAGGGGGCAACATGAACACTGAAGCTTTCTTT. Translating gives CASSPSLGGNMNTEAFF. This chain connects TRBV18 to TRBJ1-1, with TRBD1 matching 7 bases. Germline lookup yields CDR1 KGHSH and CDR2 LQKENI. The CDR3 spans 17 residues. Trimming removed 3 bases from V and 0 bases from J; junction bases left unmatched: 10.

The chain joins TRBV2 to TRBJ2-4, with a possible D match to TRBD1 (6 bases). Trimming removed 7 bases from V and 6 bases from J, with 19 bases in between. The germline V gene encodes CDR1 SNHLY and CDR2 FYNNEI. This CDR3 has 15 amino acids. CDR3 DNA sequence: TGTGCCAGCACCGGCAGGGGATCTTCCCTAAACATTCAGTACTTC. This encodes CASTGRGSSLNIQYF.

This clone was seen once. This chain links TRBV19 with TRBJ2-7; possibly TRBD1 for D (8 bases). CDR1 is LNHDA, CDR2 SQIVND, per germline (reference sequence). CDR3 length: 15 residues. Trimming removed 4 bases from V and 4 bases from J, with 17 bases in between. The CDR3 DNA reads TGTGCCAGTAGTAGGGGGGGGACAGGCGCATACGAGCAGTACTTC. As protein: CASSRGGTGAYEQYF. Supplemented by reference TRBV19 and TRBJ2-7, the full variable domain reads DGGITQSPKYLFRKEGQNVTLSCEQNLNHDAMYWYRQDPGQGLRLIYYSQIVNDFQKGDIAEGYSVSREKKESFPLTVTSAQKNPTAFYLCASSRGGTGAYEQYFGPGTRLTVT.

This clone was seen a single time. The V gene is TRBV18, the J gene TRBJ2-3, with TRBD1 identical over 10 bases. V dropped 5 bases and J dropped 5; count of bases not matched to a gene: 4. The CDR3 is made up of 14 amino acids. In germline, CDR1 is KGHSH, CDR2 LQKENI. DNA of the CDR3: TGTGCCAGCTCAACGACAGGGGGCTTAGATACGCAGTATTTT. Translation gives CASSTTGGLDTQYF.

The rearrangement uses TRBV5-1 and TRBJ1-1; unclear D gene. Per the germline V gene, CDR1 is SGHRS and CDR2 is YFSETQ. CDR3 length equals 14 residues. The V end was cut by 1 base, the J end by 4 bases, with 11 bases between. CDR3: CASSLQIPPTEAFF. CDR3 in DNA: TGCGCCAGCAGCTTGCAAATCCCTCCCACTGAAGCTTTCTTT.

This chain links TRBV9 with TRBJ2-7, with 9 bases that match TRBD1. The germline gives CDR1 SGDLS, CDR2 YYNGEE. V shed 0 bases, J shed 9 bases, and the junction held 16 bases outside the gene matches. CDR3 length: 17 amino acids. The CDR3 here is CASSVATFVTGGYGQYF. The CDR3 bases are TGTGCCAGCAGCGTAGCTACCTTCGTGACAGGGGGTTATGGGCAGTACTTC.

The chain recombines TRBV21-1 with TRBJ2-5; the table names TRBD1, a call not compared with the DNA. TRBV21-1 is a documented pseudogene. The CDR3 has 17 residues. The CDR3 protein is CASSKGFKGTDQETQYF. The CDR3 nucleotides are TGTGCCAGCAGCAAAGGATTCAAGGGGACAGACCAAGAGACCCAGTACTTC.

The chain is built from TRBV27 and TRBJ1-2; 9 positions agree with TRBD1. Germline lookup yields CDR1 MNHEY and CDR2 SMNVEV (reference sequence). The length of the CDR3 is 15 residues. Germline trimming cut 7 bases from V and 3 bases from J; bases unmatched to any gene: 9. The CDR3 loop is CASKTGGALDYGYTF. The CDR3 DNA reads TGTGCCAGCAAAACAGGGGGCGCCTTGGACTATGGCTACACCTTC.

This chain links TRBV7-4 with TRBJ2-7; D gene unclear. Germline V gene lookup returns CDR1 SGHVT and CDR2 SQSDAQ. Trimming removed 2 bases at V and 2 bases at J, with 19 bases between. The CDR3 runs to 17 residues. CDR3 in DNA: TGTGCCAGCAGCTTATATCATGAGGCGGCTTACCCCTACGAGCAGTACTTC. This gives the protein CASSLYHEAAYPYEQYF.

This clone was observed a single time. The chain is built from TRBV5-1 and TRBJ2-3, with D possibly TRBD1 on 6 matching bases. CDR1 and CDR2 (germline): SGHRS, YFSETQ. Trimming left V 0 bases short and J 3 bases short, with 11 bases between. There are 15 residues in the CDR3. This chain's CDR3 is CASSLGQGLTDTQYF. The CDR3, as DNA: TGCGCCAGCAGCTTGGGTCAGGGGCTAACAGATACGCAGTATTTT.

This chain connects TRBV18 to TRBJ2-1; D is ambiguous. Trimming took off 6 bases at V and 8 bases at J, with 8 bases between the two ends. The germline CDR1 and CDR2 sequences are KGHSH and LQKENI. The CDR3 length is 11 residues. The CDR3 DNA is TGTGCCAGCTCCCCCGTGTATGAGCAGTTCTTC. Its translation: CASSPVYEQFF.

This clone was counted only a few times. This rearrangement joins TRBV9 to TRBJ1-5; D not resolved. Germline assignment: CDR1 SGDLS and CDR2 YYNGEE. The CDR3 totals 13 residues. V lost 1 base and J lost 4, with 6 bases in between. CDR3: CASSVSPNQPQHF. The CDR3 coding sequence is TGTGCCAGCAGCGTATCCCCTAATCAGCCCCAGCATTTT.

The chain joins TRBV28 to TRBJ2-5, with TRBD2 identical over 7 bases. V shed 2 bases and J 1 base; nucleotides not matched to a gene: 4. CDR1 and CDR2 from the germline V gene are MDHEN and SYDVKM. The CDR3 spans 15 residues. CDR3: CASSLNGGTQETQYF. The CDR3 bases are TGTGCCAGCAGTTTAAACGGGGGGACCCAAGAGACCCAGTACTTC.

The chain carries TRBV27 and TRBJ1-2, with D tentatively TRBD1 (6 bases). The CDR3 length is 16 residues. Trimming shortened V by 4 bases and J by 1 base, and 16 bases separated the two germline ends. Per germline, CDR1 MNHEY and CDR2 SMNVEV (reference sequence). The CDR3: CASSSSTGALNYGYTF. The CDR3 nucleotides read TGTGCCAGCAGTTCCTCGACAGGAGCCCTTAACTATGGCTACACCTTC.

Concerning this clone itself: Other DNA sequences of this sample code for an identical CDR3. The V and J genes are TRBV6-5 and TRBJ1-4; D is possibly TRBD1 (5 bases). Germline CDR1 is MNHEY and CDR2 is SVGAGI. V was cut by 0 bases and J by 0 bases, with 5 bases left in between. The CDR3 runs to 15 residues. The CDR3 spells CASSYSGATNEKLFF. The CDR3 DNA reads TGTGCCAGCAGTTACTCGGGGGCAACTAATGAAAAACTGTTTTTT.

The chain combines TRBV9 with TRBJ1-1; 7 positions agree with TRBD1. V lost 3 bases to trimming and J lost 6 bases; unmatched junction nucleotides: 8. Germline V gene data show CDR1 as SGDLS and CDR2 as YYNGEE. The CDR3 totals 14 residues. Here the CDR3 reads CASSARGRHSEAFF. Here the CDR3 DNA reads TGTGCCAGCAGCGCGAGGGGGCGTCACTCTGAAGCTTTCTTT.

This chain joins TRBV28 and TRBJ2-1; D is unresolved. Germline-derived CDR1 and CDR2 are MDHEN and SYDVKM. Trimming left V 4 bases short and J 13 bases short, with 11 bases between. This CDR3 region has 11 residues. CDR3 DNA: TGTGCCAGCAGTTCGGTGGGTAGTCAGTTCTTC. Translation: CASSSVGSQFF.

This chain joins TRBV5-6 and TRBJ2-6; a weak D match, TRBD2 (6 bases). V lost 4 bases and J lost 0, with 11 bases in between. CDR3 length equals 16 residues. Germline-derived CDR1 and CDR2 are SGHDT and YYEEEE. The CDR3 DNA reads as TGTGCCAGCAGCCTGGCCGGGAGCTCTGGGGCCAACGTCCTGACTTTC. It is translated as CASSLAGSSGANVLTF.